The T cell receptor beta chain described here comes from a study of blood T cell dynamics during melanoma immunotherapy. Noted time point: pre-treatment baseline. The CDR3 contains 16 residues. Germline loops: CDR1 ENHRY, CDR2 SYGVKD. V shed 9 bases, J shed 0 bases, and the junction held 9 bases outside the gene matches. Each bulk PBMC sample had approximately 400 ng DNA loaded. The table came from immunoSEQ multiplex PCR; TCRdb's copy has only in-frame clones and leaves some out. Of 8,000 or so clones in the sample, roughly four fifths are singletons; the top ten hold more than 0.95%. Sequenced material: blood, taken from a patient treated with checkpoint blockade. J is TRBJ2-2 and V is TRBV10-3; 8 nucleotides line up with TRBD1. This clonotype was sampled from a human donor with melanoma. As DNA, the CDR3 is TGTGCCATACCCGGGGCACAGGGGGCGAACACCGGGGAGCTGTTTTTT. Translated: CAIPGAQGANTGELFF.